The clone carrying this T cell receptor beta chain was counted only a few times. The antigen is not known. Germline CDR1 MDHEN, CDR2 SYDVKM. This CDR3 is 15 amino acids long. The germline V and J ends were trimmed by 6 bases and 6 bases, with 18 bases remaining between them. The source of the sample is a study of shared clonotypes between healthy human individuals. Points from the study as a whole: Only blood was sampled, and tissue TCR repertoires likely differ from blood ones.

The assay used deep level. For every subset, genomic DNA was evenly distributed across several immunoSEQ plates. Replicate PCRs from sorted subsets contained roughly 200 ng DNA, which is around 30,000 T cell genomes. Sequenced by immunoSEQ multiplex PCR; TCRdb stores in-frame clones only, minus some. The sample has roughly 1,100,000 clones, around 76% seen once. The receptor's source is a man younger than 30 in good health. The sample comprised memory CD4+ T cells sorted from blood. Sample subset: CD45RA-negative fraction. This chain uses TRBV28 with TRBJ2-4; no reliable D call. The CDR3: CASSPSTAVGNIQYF. The CDR3, as DNA: TGTGCCAGCAGCCCGTCGACCGCTGTGGGAAACATTCAGTACTTC.